The present T cell receptor beta chain was sequenced within a study of blood T cell repertoires in COVID-19. Study in general: COVID-19 samples, acute and convalescent, were from the United States, Italy and Spain. Nucleic acid was either cDNA or gDNA, and it came from T cells, B-cell-depleted T cells, or PBMCs.

Germline-derived CDR1 and CDR2 are LGHDT and YNNKEL (reference sequence). The CDR3 spans 12 residues. Trimming stripped 2 bases from V and 7 bases from J, with 6 bases between. The authors' processing: The assay estimated nucleated cells by amplifying reference gene primers. Clones were read by immunoSEQ multiplex PCR, and TCRdb kept only the in-frame ones, dropping some. V and J calls and clone size are given by that table; D and trimming were obtained from the DNA. The sample contains 100,000 to 150,000 clones, roughly 69% of which appear only once. The chain carries TRBV3-1 (or the pseudogene TRBV3-2) and TRBJ1-5; D not certain. The source of this sequence is a woman in her 70s with acute or convalescent COVID-19. Sequencing input: peripheral blood. CDR3 in DNA: TGTGCCAGCAGCCAAAGAAGCCAGCCCCAGCATTTT. It encodes CASSQRSQPQHF.